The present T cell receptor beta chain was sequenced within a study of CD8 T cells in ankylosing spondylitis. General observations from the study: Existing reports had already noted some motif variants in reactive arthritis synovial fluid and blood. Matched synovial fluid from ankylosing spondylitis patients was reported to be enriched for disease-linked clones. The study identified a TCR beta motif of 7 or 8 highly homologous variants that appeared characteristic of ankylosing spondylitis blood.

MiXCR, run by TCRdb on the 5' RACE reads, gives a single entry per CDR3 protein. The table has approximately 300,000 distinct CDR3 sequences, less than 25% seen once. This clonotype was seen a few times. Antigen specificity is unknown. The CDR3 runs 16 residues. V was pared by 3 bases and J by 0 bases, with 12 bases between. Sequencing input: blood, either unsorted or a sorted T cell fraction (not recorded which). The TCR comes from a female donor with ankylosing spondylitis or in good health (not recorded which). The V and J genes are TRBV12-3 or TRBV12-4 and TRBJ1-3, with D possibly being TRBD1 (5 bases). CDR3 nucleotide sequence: TGTGCCAGCAGTTTGTCTGGGGCTCACTCTGGAAACACCATATATTTT. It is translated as CASSLSGAHSGNTIYF.